These T cell receptor beta chains were read from a single sample in a study of T-cell memory formation after mild COVID-19. TCRdb used MiXCR to reprocess the 5' RACE reads, holding one entry per CDR3 protein. The sample consists of 550,000 to 600,000 distinct CDR3 sequences, 15% to 20% of them appearing once. Sequenced material: PBMCs or a T cell subset sorted from them (not recorded which). The receptors shown here come from an adult woman who had mild COVID-19 (a few samples of this study predate the infection). Cell type and time point are not known. CDR3s include the opening cysteine and the closing phenylalanine or tryptophan. The D gene is left open where the match is weak. Some rows have no size entry. The others give once, few or many, or a class for an expanded clone.

>.|TRBV27|TRBJ1-2|many
TGTGCCAGCAGTCCCACACCAGGGAGAGAAGGCTACACCTTC
CASSPTPGREGYTF
>.|TRBV6-2/TRBV6-3|TRBJ2-5|few
TGTGCCAGCAGTTACTCGCCCGGCGAGACCCAGTACTTC
CASSYSPGETQYF
>TRBD1|TRBV7-9|TRBJ2-6|few
TGTGCCAGTCAAACGGGACAGGGTGCAGGGGCCAACGTCCTGACTTTC
CASQTGQGAGANVLTF
>.|TRBV14|TRBJ1-1|.
TGTGCCAGCAGCCGTGAGCCAGGGATGAACACTGAAGCTTTCTTT
CASSREPGMNTEAFF
>TRBD2|TRBV2|TRBJ2-1|few
TGTGCCAGCAGTAAACTAGCGAGCTCCTACAATGAGCAGTTCTTC
CASSKLASSYNEQFF
>TRBD2|TRBV15|TRBJ2-3|.
TGTGCCACCAGCAAACTAGCGGGAGGTACGCAGTATTTT
CATSKLAGGTQYF
>TRBD2|TRBV6-5|TRBJ2-1|few
TGTGCCAGCACCACGGGCGGACTAGCGCGGGAGCAGTTCTTC
CASTTGGLAREQFF
>TRBD1|TRBV7-8|TRBJ1-1|.
TGTGCCAGCAGCTTACCCGGGACAGCCCTTTTTAACACTGAAGCTTTCTTT
CASSLPGTALFNTEAFF
>.|TRBV12-3/TRBV12-4|TRBJ2-3|.
TGTGCCAGCACCGGGGACCTTTATACGCAGTATTTT
CASTGDLYTQYF
>.|TRBV6-6|TRBJ2-2|few
TGTGCCAGCAGTCTAAGGGATTTCACCGGGGAGCTGTTTTTT
CASSLRDFTGELFF
>.|TRBV5-4|TRBJ2-4|.
TGTGCCAGCAGCTTTCGCGAACTGTTCAAAAACATTCAGTACTTC
CASSFRELFKNIQYF
>TRBD2|TRBV3-1|TRBJ2-1|.
TGTGCCAGCAGCCATGGAGCGGGGGGGCTTACCGATGAGCAGTTCTTC
CASSHGAGGLTDEQFF
>TRBD2|TRBV13|TRBJ2-3|few
TGTGCCAGCAGCTCGGGCCTAGCGGGGGCAAGGGATACGCAGTATTTT
CASSSGLAGARDTQYF
>.|TRBV2|TRBJ2-7|.
TGTGCCAGCACTATGGACCCTCGATACGAGCAGTACTTC
CASTMDPRYEQYF
>.|TRBV4-1|TRBJ1-2|.
TGCGCCAGCAGCCGCGCAGTTAGGGATCCCTCCTATGGCTACACCTTC
CASSRAVRDPSYGYTF
>.|TRBV9|TRBJ2-5|.
TGTGCCAGCAGCCCTAGAGGAGAGACTGAAGGAACCCAGTACTTC
CASSPRGETEGTQYF
>.|TRBV2|TRBJ1-1|.
TGTGCCAGCATGGACACTGAAGCTTTCTTT
CASMDTEAFF
>TRBD2|TRBV4-2|TRBJ2-5|few
TGTGCCAGCAGCCAAGATCAAGGAGGACTAGGGGCCCGAGAGACCCAGTACTTC
CASSQDQGGLGARETQYF
>.|TRBV6-5|TRBJ2-3|.
TGTGCCAGCAGTTACTCCAGGACCATTAGCACAGATACGCAGTATTTT
CASSYSRTISTDTQYF
>TRBD1|TRBV19|TRBJ1-2|few
TGTGCCAGTAGTTCCAGGGGGCAGAACTATGGCTACACCTTC
CASSSRGQNYGYTF